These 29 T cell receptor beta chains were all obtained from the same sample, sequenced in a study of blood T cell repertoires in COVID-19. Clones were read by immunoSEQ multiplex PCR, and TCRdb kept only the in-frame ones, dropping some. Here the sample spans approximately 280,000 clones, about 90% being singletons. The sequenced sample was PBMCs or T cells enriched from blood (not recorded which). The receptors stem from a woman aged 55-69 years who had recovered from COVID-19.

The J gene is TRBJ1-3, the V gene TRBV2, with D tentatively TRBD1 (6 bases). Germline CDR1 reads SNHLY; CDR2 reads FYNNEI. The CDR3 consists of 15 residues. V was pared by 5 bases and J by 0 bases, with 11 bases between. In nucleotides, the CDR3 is TGTGCCAGCAGTTCCCAGACAGGCTCTGGAAACACCATATATTTT. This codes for CASSSQTGSGNTIYF. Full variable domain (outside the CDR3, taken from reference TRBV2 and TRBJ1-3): EPEVTQTPSHQVTQMGQEVILRCVPISNHLYFYWYRQILGQKVEFLVSFYNNEISEKSEIFDDQFSVERPDGSNFTLKIRSTKLEDSAMYFCASSSQTGSGNTIYFGEGSWLTVV.

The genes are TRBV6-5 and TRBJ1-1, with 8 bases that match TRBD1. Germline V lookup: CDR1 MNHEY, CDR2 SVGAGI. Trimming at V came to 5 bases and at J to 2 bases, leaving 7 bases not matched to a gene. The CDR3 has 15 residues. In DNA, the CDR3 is TGTGCCAGCAGTCTATATGGACAGGGAAACACTGAAGCTTTCTTT. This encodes CASSLYGQGNTEAFF.

The CDR3 bases are TGTGCCAGCCGGGACAGGGAGCGCGGTGGGGGAGCCGGGGAGCTGTTTTTT. Residues: CASRDRERGGGAGELFF. V and J are TRBV7-2 and TRBJ2-2, with TRBD1 matching 9 bases. In germline, CDR1 is SGHTA, CDR2 FQGNSA. The trim removed 8 bases at V and 6 bases at J, leaving 16 bases unmatched. The CDR3 runs to 17 residues. Full variable domain (missing parts from reference TRBV7-2 and TRBJ2-2): GAGVSQSPSNKVTEKGKDVELRCDPISGHTALYWYRQSLGQGLEFLIYFQGNSAPDKSGLPSDRFSAERTGGSVSTLTIQRTQQEDSAVYLCASRDRERGGGAGELFFGEGSRLTVL.

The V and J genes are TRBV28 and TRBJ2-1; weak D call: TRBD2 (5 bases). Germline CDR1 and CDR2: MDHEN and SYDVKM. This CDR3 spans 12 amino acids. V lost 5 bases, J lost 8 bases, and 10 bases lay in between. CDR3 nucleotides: TGTGCCAGCAGTCCCCAGGAGGATGAGCAGTTCTTC. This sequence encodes CASSPQEDEQFF.

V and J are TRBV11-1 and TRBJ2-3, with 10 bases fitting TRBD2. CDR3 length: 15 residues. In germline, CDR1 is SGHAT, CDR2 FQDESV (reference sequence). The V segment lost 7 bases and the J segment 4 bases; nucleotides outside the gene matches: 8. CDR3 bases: TGTGCCAGCAACCGAGCGGGAGGGCCGCCAGATACGCAGTATTTT. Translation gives CASNRAGGPPDTQYF.

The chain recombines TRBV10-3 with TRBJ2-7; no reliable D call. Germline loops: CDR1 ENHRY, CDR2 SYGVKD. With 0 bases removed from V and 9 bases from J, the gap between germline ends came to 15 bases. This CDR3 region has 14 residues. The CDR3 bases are TGTGCCATCAGTGAGTCAAGCCTTCCGGGTCGGCAGTACTTC. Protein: CAISESSLPGRQYF.

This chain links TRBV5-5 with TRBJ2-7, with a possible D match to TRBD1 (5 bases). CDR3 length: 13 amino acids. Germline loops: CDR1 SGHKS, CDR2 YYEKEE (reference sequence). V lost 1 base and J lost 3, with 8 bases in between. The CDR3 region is CASSLYDSYEQYF. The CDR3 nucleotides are TGTGCCAGCAGCTTGTATGACAGCTACGAGCAGTACTTC.

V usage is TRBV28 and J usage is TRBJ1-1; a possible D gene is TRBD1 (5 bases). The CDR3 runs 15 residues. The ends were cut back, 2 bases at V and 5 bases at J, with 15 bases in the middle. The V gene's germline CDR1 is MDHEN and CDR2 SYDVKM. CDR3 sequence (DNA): TGTGCCAGCAGTTTACCACTTACAGGCCGGACTGAAGCTTTCTTT. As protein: CASSLPLTGRTEAFF.

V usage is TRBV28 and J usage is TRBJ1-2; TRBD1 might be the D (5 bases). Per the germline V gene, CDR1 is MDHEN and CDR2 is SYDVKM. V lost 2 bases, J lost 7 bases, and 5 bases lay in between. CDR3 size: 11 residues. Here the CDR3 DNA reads TGTGCCAGCAGTTTAGGGGCTGGCTACACCTTC. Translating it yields CASSLGAGYTF.

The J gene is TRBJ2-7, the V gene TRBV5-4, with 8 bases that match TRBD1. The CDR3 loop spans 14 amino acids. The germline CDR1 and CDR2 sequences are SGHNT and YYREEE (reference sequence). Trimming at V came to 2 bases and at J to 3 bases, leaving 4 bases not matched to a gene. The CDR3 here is CASSFGGQGYEQYF. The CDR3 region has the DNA TGTGCCAGCAGCTTCGGTGGACAGGGCTACGAGCAGTACTTC.

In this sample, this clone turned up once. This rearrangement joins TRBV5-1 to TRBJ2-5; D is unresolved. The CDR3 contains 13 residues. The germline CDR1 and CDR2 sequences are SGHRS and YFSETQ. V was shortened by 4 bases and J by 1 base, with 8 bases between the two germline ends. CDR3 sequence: CASSPVPQETQYF. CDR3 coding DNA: TGCGCCAGCAGCCCCGTCCCCCAAGAGACCCAGTACTTC.

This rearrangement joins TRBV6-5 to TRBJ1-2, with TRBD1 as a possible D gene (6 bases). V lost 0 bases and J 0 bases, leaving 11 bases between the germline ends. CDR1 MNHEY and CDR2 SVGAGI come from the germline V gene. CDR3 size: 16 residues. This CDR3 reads CASSYSRTAANYGYTF. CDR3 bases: TGTGCCAGCAGTTACTCACGGACAGCAGCTAACTATGGCTACACCTTC.

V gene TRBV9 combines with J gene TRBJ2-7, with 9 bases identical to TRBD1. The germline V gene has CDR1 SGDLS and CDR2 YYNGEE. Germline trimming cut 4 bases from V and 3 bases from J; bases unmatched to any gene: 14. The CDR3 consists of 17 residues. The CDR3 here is CASSLAPQPTGGYEQYF. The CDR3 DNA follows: TGTGCCAGCAGCCTAGCGCCCCAACCGACAGGGGGCTACGAGCAGTACTTC. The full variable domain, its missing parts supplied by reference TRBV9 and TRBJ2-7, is DSGVTQTPKHLITATGQRVTLRCSPRSGDLSVYWYQQSLDQGLQFLIQYYNGEERAKGNILERFSAQQFPDLHSELNLSSLELGDSALYFCASSLAPQPTGGYEQYFGPGTRLTVT.

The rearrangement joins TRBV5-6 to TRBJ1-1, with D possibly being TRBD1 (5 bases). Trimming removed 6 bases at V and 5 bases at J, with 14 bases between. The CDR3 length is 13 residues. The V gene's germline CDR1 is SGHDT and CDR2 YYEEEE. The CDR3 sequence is CASTLRQLTEAFF. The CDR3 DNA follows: TGTGCCAGCACCCTTAGACAGTTAACTGAAGCTTTCTTT. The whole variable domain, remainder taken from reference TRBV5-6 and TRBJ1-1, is DAGVTQSPTHLIKTRGQQVTLRCSPKSGHDTVSWYQQALGQGPQFIFQYYEEEERQRGNFPDRFSGHQFPNYSSELNVNALLLGDSALYLCASTLRQLTEAFFGQGTRLTVV.

The CDR3 is CASSPRSSYNEQFF. CDR3 nucleotide sequence: TGTGCCAGCAGCCCCCGGAGCTCCTACAATGAGCAGTTCTTC. The chain uses TRBV11-1 and TRBJ2-1, with D unclear. Trimming removed 5 bases at V and 0 bases at J, with 8 bases between. Germline V gene sequence: CDR1 SGHAT, CDR2 FQDESV (reference sequence). The CDR3 totals 14 residues.

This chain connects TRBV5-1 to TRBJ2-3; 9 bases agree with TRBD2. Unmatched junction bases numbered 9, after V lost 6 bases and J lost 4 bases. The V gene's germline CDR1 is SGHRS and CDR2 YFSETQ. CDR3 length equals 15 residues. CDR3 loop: CASTLGLAGSDTQYF. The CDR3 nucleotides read TGCGCCAGCACCCTGGGGCTAGCGGGGTCAGATACGCAGTATTTT.

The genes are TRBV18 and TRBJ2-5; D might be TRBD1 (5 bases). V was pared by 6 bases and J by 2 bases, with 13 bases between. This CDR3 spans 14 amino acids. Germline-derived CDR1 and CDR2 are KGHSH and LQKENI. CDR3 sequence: CASSRRQKQETQYF. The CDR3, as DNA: TGTGCCAGCTCTCGAAGACAGAAGCAAGAGACCCAGTACTTC.

The CDR3 bases are TGTGCCAGCTCACCAATGGCGGCCGGGGAGCTGTTTTTT. Protein: CASSPMAAGELFF. The V and J genes are TRBV18 and TRBJ2-2; D gene ambiguous. Germline V gene lookup returns CDR1 KGHSH and CDR2 LQKENI. V gave up 2 bases and J gave up 6 bases, with 7 bases separating them. CDR3 length: 13 amino acids.

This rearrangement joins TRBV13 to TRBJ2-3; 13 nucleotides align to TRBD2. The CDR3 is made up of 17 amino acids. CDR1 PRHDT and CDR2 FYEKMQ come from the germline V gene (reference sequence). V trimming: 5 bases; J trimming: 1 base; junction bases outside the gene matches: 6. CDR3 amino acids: CASSPRTSGGGTDTQYF. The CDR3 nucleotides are TGTGCCAGCAGCCCTCGGACTAGCGGGGGCGGCACAGATACGCAGTATTTT.

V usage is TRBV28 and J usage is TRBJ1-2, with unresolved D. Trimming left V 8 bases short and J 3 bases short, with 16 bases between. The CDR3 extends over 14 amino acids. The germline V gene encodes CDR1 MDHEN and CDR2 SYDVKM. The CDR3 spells CASFQGGPYYGYTF. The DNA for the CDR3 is TGTGCCAGCTTTCAAGGAGGGCCATACTATGGCTACACCTTC.

The CDR3 spells CASSFEYYEQYF. CDR3 DNA: TGTGCCAGCAGTTTTGAGTACTACGAGCAGTACTTC. The J gene is TRBJ2-7, the V gene TRBV2; the D is unclear. This CDR3 has 12 amino acids. V lost 5 bases to trimming and J lost 3 bases, with 8 bases between them. Germline values: CDR1 SNHLY, CDR2 FYNNEI.

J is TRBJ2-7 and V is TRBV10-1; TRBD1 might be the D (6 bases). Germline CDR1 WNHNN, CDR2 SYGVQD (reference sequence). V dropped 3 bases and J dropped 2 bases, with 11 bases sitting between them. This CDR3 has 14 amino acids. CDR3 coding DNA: TGCGCCAGCAGTGACCCCGGACAGACCTACGAGCAGTACTTC. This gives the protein CASSDPGQTYEQYF.

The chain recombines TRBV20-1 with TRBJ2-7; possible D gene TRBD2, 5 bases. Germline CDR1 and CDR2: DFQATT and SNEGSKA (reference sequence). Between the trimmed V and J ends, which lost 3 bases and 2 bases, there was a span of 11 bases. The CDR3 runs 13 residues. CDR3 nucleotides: TGCAGTGCTAGTCCCCGAGGGCCCTACGAGCAGTACTTC. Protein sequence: CSASPRGPYEQYF.

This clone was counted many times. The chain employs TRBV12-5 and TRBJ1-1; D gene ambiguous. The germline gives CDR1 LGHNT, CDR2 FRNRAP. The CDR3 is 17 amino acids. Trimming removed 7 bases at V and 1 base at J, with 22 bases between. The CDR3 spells CASAPPETLVKNTEAFF. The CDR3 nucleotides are TGTGCTAGTGCCCCACCTGAGACGCTAGTTAAGAACACTGAAGCTTTCTTT.

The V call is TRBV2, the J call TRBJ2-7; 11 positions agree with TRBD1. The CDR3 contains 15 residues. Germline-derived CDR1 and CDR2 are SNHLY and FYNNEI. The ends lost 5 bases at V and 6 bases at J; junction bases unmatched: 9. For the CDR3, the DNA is TGTGCCAGCAGTACAGGGACAGGGGGAATCGGCGAGCAGTACTTC. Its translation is CASSTGTGGIGEQYF.

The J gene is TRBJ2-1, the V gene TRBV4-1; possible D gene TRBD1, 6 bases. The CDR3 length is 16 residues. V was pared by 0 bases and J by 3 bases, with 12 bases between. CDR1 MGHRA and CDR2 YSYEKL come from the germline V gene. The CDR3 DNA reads TGCGCCAGCAGCCAAGATGCAGGGGCAATCTACAATGAGCAGTTCTTC. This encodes CASSQDAGAIYNEQFF.

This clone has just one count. CDR3: CASRGGFRDRGLGNTIYF. For the CDR3, the DNA is TGTGCCAGCAGGGGAGGCTTCCGGGACAGGGGGCTTGGAAACACCATATATTTT. The chain is built from TRBV3-1 (or the pseudogene TRBV3-2) and TRBJ1-3; 12 bases are a match to TRBD1. The CDR3 has 18 residues. With V trimmed by 6 bases and J by 3 bases, 12 bases remained unmatched. CDR1 and CDR2 from the germline V gene are LGHDT and YNNKEL (reference sequence).

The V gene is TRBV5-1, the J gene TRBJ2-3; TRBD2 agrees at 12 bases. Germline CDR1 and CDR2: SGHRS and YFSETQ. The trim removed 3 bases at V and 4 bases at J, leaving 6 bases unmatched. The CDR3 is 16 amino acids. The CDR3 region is CASSSGLAGMSDTQYF. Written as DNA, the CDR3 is TGCGCCAGCAGCTCCGGACTAGCGGGAATGTCAGATACGCAGTATTTT.

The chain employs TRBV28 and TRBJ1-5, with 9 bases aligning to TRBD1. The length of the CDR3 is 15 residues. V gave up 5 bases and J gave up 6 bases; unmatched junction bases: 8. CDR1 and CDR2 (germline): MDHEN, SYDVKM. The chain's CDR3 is CASSIGQGYRQPQHF. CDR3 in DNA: TGTGCCAGCAGTATTGGACAGGGGTATCGTCAGCCCCAGCATTTT.